Listed below are T cell receptor beta chains from one sample, sequenced in a study of T cell changes during pregnancy in multiple sclerosis. Here immunoSEQ multiplex PCR was the method, and the copy in TCRdb shows in-frame clones only, minus some. Of 35,000 to 40,000 clones listed, approximately 94% are singletons. Here the sequenced sample was CD4+ T cells from peripheral blood mononuclear cells, taken in the second trimester of pregnancy. Receptors originate from a female donor with multiple sclerosis, enrolled in a pregnancy study. CDR3s include the opening cysteine and the closing phenylalanine or tryptophan. D genes are given only for firm matches. The size field is filled for only some rows; it gives once, few, many or a size class.

d_gene: TRBD2
j_gene: TRBJ2-4
v_gene: TRBV19
abundance: few
CDR3aa: CASSIPGRDIQYF
CDR3nt: TGTGCCAGTAGTATCCCAGGGAGGGACATTCAGTACTTC

d_gene: TRBD1
j_gene: TRBJ1-2
v_gene: TRBV5-1
abundance: once
CDR3aa: CASSLGQVFGGYTF
CDR3nt: TGCGCCAGCAGCTTAGGACAGGTCTTTGGGGGCTACACCTTC

d_gene: TRBD1
j_gene: TRBJ1-1
v_gene: TRBV29-1
abundance: -
CDR3aa: CSVEAGGTEAFF
CDR3nt: TGCAGCGTTGAGGCAGGGGGAACTGAAGCTTTCTTT

d_gene: TRBD2
j_gene: TRBJ2-5
v_gene: TRBV15
abundance: -
CDR3aa: CATSRLAGGEETQYF
CDR3nt: TGTGCCACCAGCAGACTAGCGGGAGGGGAAGAGACCCAGTACTTC

d_gene: TRBD1
j_gene: TRBJ1-2
v_gene: TRBV4-2
abundance: -
CDR3aa: CASSMGQGANGYTF
CDR3nt: TGTGCCAGCAGCATGGGACAGGGGGCAAATGGCTACACCTTC

d_gene: TRBD2
j_gene: TRBJ2-2
v_gene: TRBV27
abundance: -
CDR3aa: CASTMAGANTGELFF
CDR3nt: TGTGCCAGCACCATGGCGGGGGCGAACACCGGGGAGCTGTTTTTT

d_gene: TRBD1
j_gene: TRBJ1-6
v_gene: TRBV27
abundance: -
CDR3aa: CASSSLQGASPLHF
CDR3nt: TGTGCCAGCAGTTCACTACAGGGGGCTTCACCCCTCCACTTT

d_gene: TRBD1
j_gene: TRBJ1-4
v_gene: TRBV18
abundance: -
CDR3aa: CASSPQGGNNEKLFF
CDR3nt: TGTGCCAGCTCACCCCAGGGGGGCAATAATGAAAAACTGTTTTTT

d_gene: -
j_gene: TRBJ1-2
v_gene: TRBV4-3
abundance: -
CDR3aa: CASSQGHSGYGYTF
CDR3nt: TGCGCCAGCAGCCAGGGACATTCGGGCTATGGCTACACCTTC

d_gene: -
j_gene: TRBJ1-2
v_gene: TRBV6-4
abundance: -
CDR3aa: CASSDGVGKYGYTF
CDR3nt: TGTGCCAGCAGTGATGGCGTGGGCAAGTATGGCTACACCTTC

d_gene: TRBD1
j_gene: TRBJ1-1
v_gene: TRBV5-1
abundance: -
CDR3aa: CASSLGTGKRNTEAFF
CDR3nt: TGCGCCAGCAGCTTGGGGACAGGCAAGAGGAACACTGAAGCTTTCTTT

d_gene: TRBD2
j_gene: TRBJ2-3
v_gene: TRBV19
abundance: -
CDR3aa: CASSTPGGGGPTDTQYF
CDR3nt: TGTGCCAGTAGTACCCCCGGCGGGGGGGGGCCCACAGATACGCAGTATTTT

d_gene: TRBD1
j_gene: TRBJ2-2
v_gene: TRBV2
abundance: -
CDR3aa: CASGRDRFSVDTGELFF
CDR3nt: TGTGCCAGCGGGCGGGACAGGTTTAGTGTAGACACCGGGGAGCTGTTTTTT

d_gene: -
j_gene: TRBJ1-2
v_gene: TRBV19
abundance: -
CDR3aa: CASSIGLPDHGYTF
CDR3nt: TGTGCCAGTAGTATTGGGCTGCCAGACCATGGCTACACCTTC

d_gene: -
j_gene: TRBJ1-5
v_gene: TRBV9
abundance: -
CDR3aa: CASSVSDTPGNQPQHF
CDR3nt: TGTGCCAGCAGCGTATCCGACACGCCGGGCAATCAGCCCCAGCATTTT

d_gene: -
j_gene: TRBJ2-5
v_gene: TRBV7-2
abundance: -
CDR3aa: CASSFSETQYF
CDR3nt: TGTGCCAGCAGCTTCTCTGAGACCCAGTACTTC

d_gene: -
j_gene: TRBJ1-3
v_gene: TRBV4-3
abundance: -
CDR3aa: CASSPQSGSGNTIYF
CDR3nt: TGCGCCAGCAGCCCCCAATCCGGCTCTGGAAACACCATATATTTT

d_gene: -
j_gene: TRBJ1-2
v_gene: TRBV19
abundance: -
CDR3aa: CASSRRGGRYGYTF
CDR3nt: TGTGCCAGTAGTCGAAGGGGCGGACGCTATGGCTACACCTTC

d_gene: -
j_gene: TRBJ2-2
v_gene: TRBV6-5
abundance: once
CDR3aa: CASRSGNTGELFF
CDR3nt: TGTGCCAGCAGGTCAGGGAACACCGGGGAGCTGTTTTTT

d_gene: -
j_gene: TRBJ2-3
v_gene: TRBV5-1
abundance: -
CDR3aa: CASSPAHLTDTQYF
CDR3nt: TGCGCCAGCAGCCCCGCTCACTTAACAGATACGCAGTATTTT

d_gene: -
j_gene: TRBJ1-3
v_gene: TRBV7-8
abundance: -
CDR3aa: CASSLSESSGNTIYF
CDR3nt: TGTGCCAGCAGCTTATCGGAGAGCTCTGGAAACACCATATATTTT

d_gene: TRBD1
j_gene: TRBJ2-7
v_gene: TRBV6-6
abundance: -
CDR3aa: CASSRPGTGSYEQYF
CDR3nt: TGTGCCAGCAGCCGACCCGGGACAGGCTCCTACGAGCAGTACTTC

d_gene: -
j_gene: TRBJ2-2
v_gene: TRBV2
abundance: once
CDR3aa: CASRRNGANTGELFF
CDR3nt: TGTGCCAGCAGAAGGAACGGAGCCAACACCGGGGAGCTGTTTTTT

d_gene: -
j_gene: TRBJ1-1
v_gene: TRBV18
abundance: -
CDR3aa: CASSPTVDTEAFF
CDR3nt: TGTGCCAGCTCACCTACAGTGGACACTGAAGCTTTCTTT

d_gene: -
j_gene: TRBJ2-4
v_gene: TRBV5-4
abundance: -
CDR3aa: CASSPGSNNEGIQYF
CDR3nt: TGTGCCAGCAGCCCGGGATCGAACAACGAAGGCATTCAGTACTTC

d_gene: -
j_gene: TRBJ2-7
v_gene: TRBV7-2
abundance: -
CDR3aa: CASSPRGWEQYF
CDR3nt: TGTGCCAGCAGCCCCCGGGGGTGGGAGCAGTACTTC

d_gene: TRBD1
j_gene: TRBJ1-2
v_gene: TRBV5-4
abundance: -
CDR3aa: CASSLELRDRGDGYTF
CDR3nt: TGTGCCAGCAGCTTAGAACTCCGGGACAGGGGAGATGGCTACACCTTC

d_gene: -
j_gene: TRBJ1-1
v_gene: TRBV2
abundance: -
CDR3aa: CASSGSLNTEAFF
CDR3nt: TGTGCCAGCAGTGGGAGCTTAAACACTGAAGCTTTCTTT

d_gene: TRBD1
j_gene: TRBJ1-2
v_gene: TRBV10-3
abundance: -
CDR3aa: CAISEAGGTLNYGYTF
CDR3nt: TGTGCCATCAGTGAGGCAGGGGGCACGTTGAACTATGGCTACACCTTC

d_gene: -
j_gene: TRBJ1-5
v_gene: TRBV5-5
abundance: -
CDR3aa: CASSSRGSDQPQHF
CDR3nt: TGTGCCAGCAGCTCCCGGGGTTCTGATCAGCCCCAGCATTTT

d_gene: TRBD1
j_gene: TRBJ1-4
v_gene: TRBV28
abundance: -
CDR3aa: CASSFPGTGSNEKLFF
CDR3nt: TGTGCCAGCAGCTTCCCCGGGACAGGGAGTAATGAAAAACTGTTTTTT

d_gene: -
j_gene: TRBJ1-2
v_gene: TRBV19
abundance: -
CDR3aa: CASSIIYGAYGYTF
CDR3nt: TGTGCCAGTAGTATCATCTATGGGGCCTATGGCTACACCTTC

d_gene: -
j_gene: TRBJ1-4
v_gene: TRBV6-1
abundance: -
CDR3aa: CASSSTRGTNEKLFF
CDR3nt: TGTGCCAGCAGCTCCACTCGGGGAACTAATGAAAAACTGTTTTTT

d_gene: TRBD1
j_gene: TRBJ2-5
v_gene: TRBV5-4
abundance: -
CDR3aa: CASRNGDRGFQETQYF
CDR3nt: TGTGCCAGCAGGAACGGGGACAGGGGGTTCCAAGAGACCCAGTACTTC

d_gene: TRBD1
j_gene: TRBJ1-2
v_gene: TRBV27
abundance: -
CDR3aa: CASSIQGQGRGGYTF
CDR3nt: TGTGCCAGCAGTATCCAAGGACAGGGGCGGGGTGGCTACACCTTC

d_gene: -
j_gene: TRBJ2-7
v_gene: TRBV19
abundance: -
CDR3aa: CASSKTHSYEQYF
CDR3nt: TGTGCCAGTAGCAAGACTCACTCCTACGAGCAGTACTTC

d_gene: -
j_gene: TRBJ2-1
v_gene: TRBV12-2
abundance: -
CDR3aa: CAGGGGPWFF
CDR3nt: TGTGCTGGGGGGGGCGGCCCTTGGTTCTTC

d_gene: -
j_gene: TRBJ1-1
v_gene: TRBV29-1
abundance: -
CDR3aa: CSVASGNTEAFF
CDR3nt: TGCAGCGTTGCGTCGGGGAACACTGAAGCTTTCTTT

d_gene: TRBD2
j_gene: TRBJ2-3
v_gene: TRBV18
abundance: -
CDR3aa: CASSPPSGGRFDTQYF
CDR3nt: TGTGCCAGCTCACCCCCTAGCGGGGGGAGGTTTGATACGCAGTATTTT

d_gene: TRBD1
j_gene: TRBJ2-2
v_gene: TRBV7-9
abundance: -
CDR3aa: CASSYRGLNTGELFF
CDR3nt: TGTGCCAGCAGCTACAGGGGGCTTAACACCGGGGAGCTGTTTTTT

d_gene: TRBD2
j_gene: TRBJ2-7
v_gene: TRBV11-2
abundance: -
CDR3aa: CASSPTSGSSYEQYF
CDR3nt: TGTGCCAGCAGCCCGACTAGCGGGAGCTCCTACGAGCAGTACTTC

d_gene: -
j_gene: TRBJ1-3
v_gene: TRBV19
abundance: -
CDR3aa: CASSIGRESRNTIYF
CDR3nt: TGTGCCAGTAGTATTGGCAGGGAATCGAGAAACACCATATATTTT

d_gene: TRBD2
j_gene: TRBJ2-1
v_gene: TRBV4-2
abundance: -
CDR3aa: CASSQAVGLAGSNEQFF
CDR3nt: TGTGCCAGCAGCCAAGCGGTTGGACTAGCGGGGAGCAATGAGCAGTTCTTC

d_gene: -
j_gene: TRBJ2-7
v_gene: TRBV19
abundance: -
CDR3aa: CASSIERSSYEQYF
CDR3nt: TGTGCCAGTAGTATAGAGAGGAGCTCCTACGAGCAGTACTTC

d_gene: TRBD2
j_gene: TRBJ2-7
v_gene: TRBV27
abundance: -
CDR3aa: CASGKTGTSGTSYEQYF
CDR3nt: TGTGCCAGCGGAAAAACCGGGACTAGCGGGACGTCCTACGAGCAGTACTTC

d_gene: TRBD1
j_gene: TRBJ1-5
v_gene: TRBV10-3
abundance: -
CDR3aa: CAISEDRGGNQPQHF
CDR3nt: TGTGCCATCAGTGAGGACAGGGGCGGCAATCAGCCCCAGCATTTT

d_gene: TRBD1
j_gene: TRBJ1-5
v_gene: TRBV27
abundance: once
CDR3aa: CASSRQGVNQPQHF
CDR3nt: TGTGCCAGCAGTCGACAGGGAGTTAATCAGCCCCAGCATTTT

d_gene: -
j_gene: TRBJ2-2
v_gene: TRBV10-3
abundance: -
CDR3aa: CAISEQGSGNTGELFF
CDR3nt: TGTGCCATCAGTGAGCAGGGTAGCGGGAACACCGGGGAGCTGTTTTTT